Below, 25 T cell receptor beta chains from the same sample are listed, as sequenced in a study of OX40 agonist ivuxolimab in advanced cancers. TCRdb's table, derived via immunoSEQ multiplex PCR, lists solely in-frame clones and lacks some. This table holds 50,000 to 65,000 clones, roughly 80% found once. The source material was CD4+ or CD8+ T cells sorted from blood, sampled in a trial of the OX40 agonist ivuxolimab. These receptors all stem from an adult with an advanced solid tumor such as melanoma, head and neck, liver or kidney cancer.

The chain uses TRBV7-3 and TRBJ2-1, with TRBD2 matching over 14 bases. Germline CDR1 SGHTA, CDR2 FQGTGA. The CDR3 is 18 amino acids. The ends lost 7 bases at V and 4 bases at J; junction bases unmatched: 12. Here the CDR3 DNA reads TGTGCCAGCATCGCGGGACTAGCGGGAGCCCAGATATACAATGAGCAGTTCTTC. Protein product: CASIAGLAGAQIYNEQFF.

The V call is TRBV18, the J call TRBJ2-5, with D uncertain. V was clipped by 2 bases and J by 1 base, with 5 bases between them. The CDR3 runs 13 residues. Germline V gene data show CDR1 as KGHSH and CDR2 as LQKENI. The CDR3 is CASSPSPQETQYF. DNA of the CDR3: TGTGCCAGCTCACCATCCCCCCAAGAGACCCAGTACTTC.

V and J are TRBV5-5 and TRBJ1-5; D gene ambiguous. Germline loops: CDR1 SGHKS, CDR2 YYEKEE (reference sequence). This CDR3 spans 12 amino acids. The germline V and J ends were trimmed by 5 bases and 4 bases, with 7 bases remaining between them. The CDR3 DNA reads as TGTGCCAGCAGTCAGCTTAATCAGCCCCAGCATTTT. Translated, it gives CASSQLNQPQHF.

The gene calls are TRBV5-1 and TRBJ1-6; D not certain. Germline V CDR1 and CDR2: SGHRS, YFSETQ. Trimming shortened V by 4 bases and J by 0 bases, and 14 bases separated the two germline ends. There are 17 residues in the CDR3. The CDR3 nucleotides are TGCGCCAGCAGCCCGGACGGTCCCAGCTCCTATAATTCACCCCTCCACTTT. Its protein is CASSPDGPSSYNSPLHF. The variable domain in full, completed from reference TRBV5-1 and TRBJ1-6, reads KAGVTQTPRYLIKTRGQQVTLSCSPISGHRSVSWYQQTPGQGLQFLFEYFSETQRNKGNFPGRFSGRQFSNSRSEMNVSTLELGDSALYLCASSPDGPSSYNSPLHFGNGTRLTVT.

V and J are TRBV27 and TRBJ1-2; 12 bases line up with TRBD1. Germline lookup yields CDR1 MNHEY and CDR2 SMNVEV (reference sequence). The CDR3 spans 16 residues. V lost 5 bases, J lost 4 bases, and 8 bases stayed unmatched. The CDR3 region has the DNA TGTGCCAGCAGTAAAGGGACAGGGGGCGCAGGCTATGGCTACACCTTC. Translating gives CASSKGTGGAGYGYTF.

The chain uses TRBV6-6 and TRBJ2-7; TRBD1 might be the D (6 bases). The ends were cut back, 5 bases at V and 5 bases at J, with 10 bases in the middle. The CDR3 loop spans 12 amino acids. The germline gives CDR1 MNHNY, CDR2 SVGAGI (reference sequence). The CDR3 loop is CASSQYRDEQYF. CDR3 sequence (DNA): TGTGCCAGCAGTCAATACAGGGACGAGCAGTACTTC.

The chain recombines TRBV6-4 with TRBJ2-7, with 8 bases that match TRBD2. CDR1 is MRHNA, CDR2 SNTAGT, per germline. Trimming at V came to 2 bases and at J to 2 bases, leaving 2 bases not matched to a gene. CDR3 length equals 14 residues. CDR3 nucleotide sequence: TGTGCCAGCAGTGACCAAGCGGGGGCCTACGAGCAGTACTTC. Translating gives CASSDQAGAYEQYF.

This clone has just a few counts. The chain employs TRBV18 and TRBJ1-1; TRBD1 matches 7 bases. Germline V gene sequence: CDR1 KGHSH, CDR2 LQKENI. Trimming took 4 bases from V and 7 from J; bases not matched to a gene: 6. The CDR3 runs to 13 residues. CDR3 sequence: CASSQTGAGEAFF. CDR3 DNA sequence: TGTGCCAGCTCACAAACAGGGGCCGGTGAAGCTTTCTTT.

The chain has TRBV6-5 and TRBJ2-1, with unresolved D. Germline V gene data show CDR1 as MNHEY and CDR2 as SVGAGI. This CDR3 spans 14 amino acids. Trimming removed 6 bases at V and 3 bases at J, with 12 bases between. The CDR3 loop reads CASSRRDIYNEQFF. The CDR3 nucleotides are TGTGCCAGCAGCCGCCGAGACATCTACAATGAGCAGTTCTTC.

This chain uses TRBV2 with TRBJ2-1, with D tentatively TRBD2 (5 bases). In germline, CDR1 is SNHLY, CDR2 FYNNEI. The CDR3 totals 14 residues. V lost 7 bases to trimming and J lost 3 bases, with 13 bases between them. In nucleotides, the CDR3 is TGTGCCAGCAACCAACTAGGTCTCTACAATGAGCAGTTCTTC. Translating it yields CASNQLGLYNEQFF.

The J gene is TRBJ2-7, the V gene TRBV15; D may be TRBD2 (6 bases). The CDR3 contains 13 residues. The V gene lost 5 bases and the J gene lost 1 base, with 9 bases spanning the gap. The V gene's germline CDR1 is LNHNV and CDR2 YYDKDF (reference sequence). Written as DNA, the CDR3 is TGTGCCACCAGCGGGGGACTTTCCTACGAGCAGTACTTC. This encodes CATSGGLSYEQYF.

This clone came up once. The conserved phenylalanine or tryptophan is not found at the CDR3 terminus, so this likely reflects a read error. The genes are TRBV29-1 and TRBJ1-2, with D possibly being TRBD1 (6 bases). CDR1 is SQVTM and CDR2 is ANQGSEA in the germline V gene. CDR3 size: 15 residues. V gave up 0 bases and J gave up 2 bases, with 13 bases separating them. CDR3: CSVEDRPGVNYGYTL. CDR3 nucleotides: TGCAGCGTTGAAGATCGACCAGGGGTCAACTATGGCTACACCCTC.

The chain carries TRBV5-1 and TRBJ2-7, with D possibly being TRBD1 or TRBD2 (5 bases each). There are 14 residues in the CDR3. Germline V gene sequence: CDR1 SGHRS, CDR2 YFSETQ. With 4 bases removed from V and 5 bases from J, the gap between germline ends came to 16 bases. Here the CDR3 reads CASSLGTSLHEQYF. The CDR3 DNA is TGCGCCAGCAGCCTAGGGACCAGCCTCCACGAGCAGTACTTC.

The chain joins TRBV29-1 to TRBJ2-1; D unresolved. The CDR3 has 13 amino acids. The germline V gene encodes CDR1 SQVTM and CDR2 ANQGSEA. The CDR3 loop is CSQVESSYNEQFF. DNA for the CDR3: TGCAGTCAGGTCGAGTCCTCCTACAATGAGCAGTTCTTC.

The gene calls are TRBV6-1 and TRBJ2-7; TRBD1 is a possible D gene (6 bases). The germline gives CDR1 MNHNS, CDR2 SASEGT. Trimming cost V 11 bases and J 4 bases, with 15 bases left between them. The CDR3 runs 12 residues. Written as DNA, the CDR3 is TGTGCCGCGCGGCGGACAGATTACGAGCAGTACTTC. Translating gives CAARRTDYEQYF.

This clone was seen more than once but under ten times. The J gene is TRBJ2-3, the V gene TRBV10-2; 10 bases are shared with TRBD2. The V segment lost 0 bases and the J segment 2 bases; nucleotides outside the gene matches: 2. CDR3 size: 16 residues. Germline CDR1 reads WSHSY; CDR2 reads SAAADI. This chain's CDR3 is CASSESSGGTTDTQYF. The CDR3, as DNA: TGCGCCAGCAGTGAGTCTAGCGGGGGGACCACAGATACGCAGTATTTT.

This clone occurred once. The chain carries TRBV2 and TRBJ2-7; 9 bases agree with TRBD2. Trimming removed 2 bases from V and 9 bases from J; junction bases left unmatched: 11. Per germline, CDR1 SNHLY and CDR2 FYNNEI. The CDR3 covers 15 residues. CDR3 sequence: CASSEKGTSSLRQYF. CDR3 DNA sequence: TGTGCCAGCAGTGAAAAAGGGACTAGCTCCCTGCGGCAGTACTTC. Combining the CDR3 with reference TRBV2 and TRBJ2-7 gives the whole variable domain EPEVTQTPSHQVTQMGQEVILRCVPISNHLYFYWYRQILGQKVEFLVSFYNNEISEKSEIFDDQFSVERPDGSNFTLKIRSTKLEDSAMYFCASSEKGTSSLRQYFGPGTRLTVT.

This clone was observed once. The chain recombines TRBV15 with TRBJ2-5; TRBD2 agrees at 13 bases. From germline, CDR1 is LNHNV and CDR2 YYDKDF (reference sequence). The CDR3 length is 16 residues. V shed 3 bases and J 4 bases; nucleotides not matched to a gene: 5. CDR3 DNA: TGTGCCACCAGCAGCTTGGGACTAGCGGGGTCAGAGACCCAGTACTTC. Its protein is CATSSLGLAGSETQYF.

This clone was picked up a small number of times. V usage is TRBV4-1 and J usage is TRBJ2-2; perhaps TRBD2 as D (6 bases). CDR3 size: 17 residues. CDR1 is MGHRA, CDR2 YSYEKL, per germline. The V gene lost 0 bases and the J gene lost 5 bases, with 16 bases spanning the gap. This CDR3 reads CASSQDGAQEGTGELFF. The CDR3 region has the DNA TGCGCCAGCAGCCAAGACGGGGCTCAGGAGGGGACCGGGGAGCTGTTTTTT.

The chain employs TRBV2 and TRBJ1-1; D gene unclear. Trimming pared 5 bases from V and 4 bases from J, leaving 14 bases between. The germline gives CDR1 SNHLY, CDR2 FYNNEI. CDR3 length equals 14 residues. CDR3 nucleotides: TGTGCCAGCAGTCGGTCGCGAGGAGGCACTGAAGCTTTCTTT. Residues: CASSRSRGGTEAFF.

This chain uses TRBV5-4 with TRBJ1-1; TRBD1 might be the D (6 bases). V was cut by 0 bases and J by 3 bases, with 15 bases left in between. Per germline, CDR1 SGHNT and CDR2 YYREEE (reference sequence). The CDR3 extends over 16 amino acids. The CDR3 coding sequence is TGTGCCAGCAGCTTGGGATTACAGGGTTTGGACACTGAAGCTTTCTTT. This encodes CASSLGLQGLDTEAFF.

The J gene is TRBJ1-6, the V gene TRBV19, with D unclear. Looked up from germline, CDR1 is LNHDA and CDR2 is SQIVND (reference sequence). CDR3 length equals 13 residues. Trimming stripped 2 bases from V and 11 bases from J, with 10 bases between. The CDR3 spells CASSINPRAPLHF. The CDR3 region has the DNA TGTGCCAGTAGTATAAACCCGAGGGCACCCCTCCACTTT.

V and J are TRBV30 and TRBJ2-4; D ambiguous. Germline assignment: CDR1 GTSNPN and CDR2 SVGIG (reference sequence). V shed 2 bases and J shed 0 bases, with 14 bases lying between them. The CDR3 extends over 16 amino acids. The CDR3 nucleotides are TGTGCCTGGAGTCTTCAGTCAGGTTTAGCCAAAAACATTCAGTACTTC. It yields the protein CAWSLQSGLAKNIQYF.

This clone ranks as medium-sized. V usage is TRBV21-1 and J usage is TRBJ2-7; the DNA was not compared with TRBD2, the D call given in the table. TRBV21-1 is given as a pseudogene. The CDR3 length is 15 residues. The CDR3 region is CASSRTSGRSYEQYF. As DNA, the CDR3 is TGTGCCAGCAGCAGAACTAGCGGGAGGAGTTACGAGCAGTACTTC.

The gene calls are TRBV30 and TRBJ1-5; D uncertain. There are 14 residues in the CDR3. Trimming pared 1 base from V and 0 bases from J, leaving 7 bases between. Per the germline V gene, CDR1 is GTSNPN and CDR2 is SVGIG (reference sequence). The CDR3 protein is CAWSAISSNQPQHF. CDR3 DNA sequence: TGTGCCTGGAGTGCGATCAGTAGCAATCAGCCCCAGCATTTT. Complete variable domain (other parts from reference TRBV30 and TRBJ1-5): SQTIHQWPATLVQPVGSPLSLECTVEGTSNPNLYWYRQAAGRGLQLLFYSVGIGQISSEVPQNLSASRPQDRQFILSSKKLLLSDSGFYLCAWSAISSNQPQHFGDGTRLSIL.